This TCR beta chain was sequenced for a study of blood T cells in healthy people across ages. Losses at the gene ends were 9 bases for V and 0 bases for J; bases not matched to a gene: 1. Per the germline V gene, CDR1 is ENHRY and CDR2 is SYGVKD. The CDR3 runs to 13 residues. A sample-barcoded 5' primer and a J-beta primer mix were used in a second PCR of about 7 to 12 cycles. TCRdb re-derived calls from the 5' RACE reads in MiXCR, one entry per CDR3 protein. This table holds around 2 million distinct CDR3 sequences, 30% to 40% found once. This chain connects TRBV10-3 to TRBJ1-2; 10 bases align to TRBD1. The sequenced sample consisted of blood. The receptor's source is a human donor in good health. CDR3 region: CAIGQGANYGYTF. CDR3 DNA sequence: TGTGCCATTGGACAGGGGGCTAACTATGGCTACACCTTC.